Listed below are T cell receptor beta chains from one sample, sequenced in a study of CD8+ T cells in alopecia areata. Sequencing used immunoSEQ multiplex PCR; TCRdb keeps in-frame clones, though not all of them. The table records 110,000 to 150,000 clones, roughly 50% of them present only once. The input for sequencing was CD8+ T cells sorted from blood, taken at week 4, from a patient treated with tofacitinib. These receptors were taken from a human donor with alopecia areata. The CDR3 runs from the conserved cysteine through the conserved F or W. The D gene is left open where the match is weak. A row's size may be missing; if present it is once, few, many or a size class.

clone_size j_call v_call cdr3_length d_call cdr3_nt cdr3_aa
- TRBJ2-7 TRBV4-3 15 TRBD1 TGCGCCAGCAGCCAAGAAGCAGGGGGCTCCTACGAGCAGTACTTC CASSQEAGGSYEQYF
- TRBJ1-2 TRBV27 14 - TGTGCCAGCAGTTTATACGCGGGTTTCGATGGCTACACCTTC CASSLYAGFDGYTF
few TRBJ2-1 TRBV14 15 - TGTGCCAGCAGCCAATACCGGGGTTCTCTCAATGAGCAGTTCTTC CASSQYRGSLNEQFF
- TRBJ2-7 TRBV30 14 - TGTGCCTGGAGTGTAATGGGACTCTCCTACGAGCAGTACTTC CAWSVMGLSYEQYF
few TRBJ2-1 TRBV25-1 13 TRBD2 TGTGCCAGCGGACTAGGCGACTACAATGAGCAGTTCTTC CASGLGDYNEQFF
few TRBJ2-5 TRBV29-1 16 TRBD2 TGCAGCGTTGAGGGAGGGACTAGCGGATTCCAAGAGACCCAGTACTTC CSVEGGTSGFQETQYF
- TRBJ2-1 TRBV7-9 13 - TGTGCCAGCAGCCTACAGGGCTCCAATGAGCAGTTCTTC CASSLQGSNEQFF
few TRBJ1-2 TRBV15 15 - TGTGCCACCAGCAGAGATGAGGGGACGGTATGGGGCTACACCTTC CATSRDEGTVWGYTF
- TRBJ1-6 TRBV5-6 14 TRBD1 TGTGCCAGCAGCTGGGGGACAGGAGGAAGACCCCTCCACTTT CASSWGTGGRPLHF
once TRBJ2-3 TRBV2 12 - TGTGCCAGCAGTCCGGACGGAGATACGCAGTATTTT CASSPDGDTQYF
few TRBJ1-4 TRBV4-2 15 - TGTGCCAGCAGCCACCCCACCAAGGCTAATGAAAAACTGTTTTTT CASSHPTKANEKLFF
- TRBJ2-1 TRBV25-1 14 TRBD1 TGTGCCAGCGAGCCCGGGACAGGGGTCGGTGAGCAGTTCTTC CASEPGTGVGEQFF
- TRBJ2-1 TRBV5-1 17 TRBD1 TGCGCCAGCAGCTTCCGGACAGGGGGCCGCATCTACAATGAGCAGTTCTTC CASSFRTGGRIYNEQFF
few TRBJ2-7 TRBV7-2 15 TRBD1 TGTGCCAGCAGCCCGTCCGGGACAGGGTCCTACGAGCAGTACTTC CASSPSGTGSYEQYF
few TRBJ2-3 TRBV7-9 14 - TGTGCCAGCAGCCCCCCACTTGAGGCAGATACGCAGTATTTT CASSPPLEADTQYF
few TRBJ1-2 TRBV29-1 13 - TGCAGCGTTGAATTCCGGGAGAACTATGGCTACACCTTC CSVEFRENYGYTF
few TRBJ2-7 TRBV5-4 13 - TGTGCCAGCAGCTCGGACGGGCCCTACGAGCAGTACTTC CASSSDGPYEQYF
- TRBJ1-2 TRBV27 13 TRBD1 TGTGCCAGCAGTAGTACAGGGGGTGGTGGCTACACCTTC CASSSTGGGGYTF
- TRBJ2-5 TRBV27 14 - TGTGCCAGCAGCGCCCGGGGGCCAGGTGAGACCCAGTACTTC CASSARGPGETQYF
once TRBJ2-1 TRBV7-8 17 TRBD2 TGTGCCAGCAGCTTAGAACTAGCGGGGGGGCCGAGGAATGAGCAGTTCTTC CASSLELAGGPRNEQFF
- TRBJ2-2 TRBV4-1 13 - TGCGCCAGCAGCCAATTTCCGACCGGGGAGCTGTTTTTT CASSQFPTGELFF
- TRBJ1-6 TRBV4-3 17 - TGCGCCAGCAGCCAAGACGGGGTGGGGGCAGGGAATTCACCCCTCCACTTT CASSQDGVGAGNSPLHF
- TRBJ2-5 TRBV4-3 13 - TGCGCCAGCAGCCAAGAACGGGCAGAGACCCAGTACTTC CASSQERAETQYF
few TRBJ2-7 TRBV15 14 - TGTGCCACCAGCAGAGGTCCTGAGGCCTACGAGCAGTACTTC CATSRGPEAYEQYF
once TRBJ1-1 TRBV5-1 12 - TGCGCCAGCAGCTCATCCGGCACTGAAGCTTTCTTT CASSSSGTEAFF
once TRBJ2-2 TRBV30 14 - TGTGCCTGGAGTTTCGGGGCGCTAACCGGGGAGCTGTTTTTT CAWSFGALTGELFF
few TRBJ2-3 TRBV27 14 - TGTGCCAGCAGTTCTTTACCCCCATCAGATACGCAGTATTTT CASSSLPPSDTQYF
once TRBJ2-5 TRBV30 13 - TGTGCCTGGAGTGTACCCATCCGAGAGACCCAGTACTTC CAWSVPIRETQYF
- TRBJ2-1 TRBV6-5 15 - TGTGCCAGCAGTTACTGGGAGGGGGCCTACAATGAGCAGTTCTTC CASSYWEGAYNEQFF
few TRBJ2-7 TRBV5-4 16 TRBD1 TGTGCCAGCAGCCCGGACAAAGGGACAGGGGTCTACGAGCAGTACTTC CASSPDKGTGVYEQYF
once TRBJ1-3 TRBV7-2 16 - TGTGCCAGCAGCTTAACCCGTTTCAGCTCTGGAAACACCATATATTTT CASSLTRFSSGNTIYF
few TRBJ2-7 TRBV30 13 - TGTGCCTGGAATGAGGACAGCTCCTACGAGCAGTACTTC CAWNEDSSYEQYF
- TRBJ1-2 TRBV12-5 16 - TGTGCTAGTGGTTTGACTCCCCCGACAGATAACTATGGCTACACCTTC CASGLTPPTDNYGYTF